Included here is one TCR beta chain sequence, with context. What it recognizes is unknown. The data were obtained in a study of STAT5B mutations in CD4+ large granular lymphocyte leukemia. General study findings and limits: Compared with healthy controls (2/35), patient top clones favored TRBV06 (8/27). No patients shared main leukemic clonotypes, though roughly 27% appeared at low frequency elsewhere. Higher CD4+ than CD8+ T-LGLL clonality might reflect small sample size.

Germline V gene data show CDR1 as SNHLY and CDR2 as FYNNEI. The CDR3 is made up of 15 amino acids. After removal of 3 bases from V and 7 bases from J, the junction contained 6 bases not matched to a gene. Per the original methods: Productive clonotypes were detectable down to 2.59 x 10-5 frequency. Libraries were prepared by immunoSEQ multiplex PCR; TCRdb keeps only in-frame clonotypes and omits some of them. D and trimming come from the DNA, and the V and J calls and clone size come from that table. The sample includes over 30,000 clones, 76% of them seen just once. The specimen sequenced was CD4+ T cells from blood buffy coats. This receptor was identified in a human donor in good health. The genes are TRBV2 and TRBJ2-7, with 13 bases identical to TRBD2. CDR3 DNA sequence: TGTGCCAGCAGTGACTGGACTAGCGGGAGCTTGGAGCAGTACTTC. This codes for CASSDWTSGSLEQYF.